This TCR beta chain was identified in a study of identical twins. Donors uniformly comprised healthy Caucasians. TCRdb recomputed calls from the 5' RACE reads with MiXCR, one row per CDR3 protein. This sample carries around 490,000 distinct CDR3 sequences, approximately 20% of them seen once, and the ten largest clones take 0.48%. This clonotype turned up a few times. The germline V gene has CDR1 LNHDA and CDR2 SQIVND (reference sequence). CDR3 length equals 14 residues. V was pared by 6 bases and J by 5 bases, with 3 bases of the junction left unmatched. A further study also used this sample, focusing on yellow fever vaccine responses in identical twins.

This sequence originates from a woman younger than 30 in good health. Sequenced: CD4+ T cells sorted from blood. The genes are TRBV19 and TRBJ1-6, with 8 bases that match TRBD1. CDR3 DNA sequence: TGTGCCAGTAGCGGACAGGGCGATAATTCACCCCTCCACTTT. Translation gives CASSGQGDNSPLHF. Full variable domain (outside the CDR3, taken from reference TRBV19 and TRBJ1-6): DGGITQSPKYLFRKEGQNVTLSCEQNLNHDAMYWYRQDPGQGLRLIYYSQIVNDFQKGDIAEGYSVSREKKESFPLTVTSAQKNPTAFYLCASSGQGDNSPLHFGNGTRLTVT.